The source of this T cell receptor beta chain is a study of T cells after yellow fever vaccination. Findings of the study overall: From the bulk population, abundant clonotypes could contaminate and appear within FACS-sorted repertoires. Although most clonotypes did not, a small share appeared in both CD4 and CD8 compartments. Reappearance after the booster was observed for most primary-vaccination clones (96% CD4, about 86% CD8).

Comments on this clonotype: The antigen remains unidentified.

This CDR3 has 13 amino acids. J gave up 11 bases and V 2 bases, and 3 bases lay outside the gene matches. Looked up from germline, CDR1 is SGHRS and CDR2 is YFSETQ. The authors made TCR cDNA by 5'RACE template switching, adding a universal primer site and UMIs. TCRdb independently ran MiXCR on the 5' RACE reads; one entry per CDR3 protein. The repertoire holds 450,000 to 600,000 distinct CDR3 sequences, with 13% as singletons. The chain couples TRBV5-1 to TRBJ1-6; 8 positions match TRBD1. This material consisted of PBMCs, taken on the day of the yellow fever booster vaccination. The source of this sequence is a man aged 30 to 45 who received the YFV17D yellow fever vaccine. CDR3 in DNA: TGCGCCAGCAGCTTCGACAGGGGTGCACCCCTCCACTTT. Encoded protein: CASSFDRGAPLHF.